The present entry profiles one T cell receptor beta chain with its context. No antigen is known for it. The isolated RNA, all of it, was reverse transcribed, so expressed TCRB transcripts were what got sequenced. Method: immunoSEQ multiplex PCR; TCRdb's copy keeps in-frame clones and lacks some. The sample records roughly 250,000 clones, over 7.5% being singletons. The CDR3 covers 15 residues. The J segment lost 0 bases and the V segment lost 4 bases, leaving 5 bases of the junction unmatched. Germline V gene sequence: CDR1 SGHKS, CDR2 YYEKEE (reference sequence). This entry belongs to a study of beta chain features in type 1 diabetes. Whole-study results and caveats: VDJ junctions from patients with type 1 diabetes contained fewer insertions and more deletions.

The genes are TRBV5-5 and TRBJ2-5; 8 positions agree with TRBD1. The sequence was obtained from a woman under 30 in good health. The sample taken for sequencing was naive CD4+ T cells from blood. The CDR3 loop is CASSRQGSDQETQYF. In DNA, the CDR3 is TGTGCCAGCAGCCGACAGGGGAGCGACCAAGAGACCCAGTACTTC. The complete variable domain, with remaining parts taken from reference TRBV5-5 and TRBJ2-5, reads DAGVTQSPTHLIKTRGQQVTLRCSPISGHKSVSWYQQVLGQGPQFIFQYYEKEERGRGNFPDRFSARQFPNYSSELNVNALLLGDSALYLCASSRQGSDQETQYFGPGTRLLVL.